The sample holds a few counts of the clone carrying this T cell receptor (beta chain). This entry is derived from a study of shared clonotypes between healthy human individuals. CDR1 and CDR2 from the germline V gene are LNHDA and SQIVND (reference sequence). V was clipped by 4 bases and J by 8 bases; unmatched bases: 2. There are 14 residues in the CDR3. The repertoire was sequenced with immunoSEQ multiplex PCR; TCRdb's copy has only in-frame clones and lacks some. The table lists more than 2 million clones, about 95% of them singletons. The chain carries TRBV19 and TRBJ1-6, with 10 nucleotides matching TRBD1. Input material: naive CD4+ T cells sorted from blood. Specified subset: CD45RA+ positively selected. The TCR originated in a young man in good health. The CDR3 region is CASSRQGAYSPLHF. DNA of the CDR3: TGTGCCAGTAGTAGACAGGGGGCTTATTCACCCCTCCACTTT.